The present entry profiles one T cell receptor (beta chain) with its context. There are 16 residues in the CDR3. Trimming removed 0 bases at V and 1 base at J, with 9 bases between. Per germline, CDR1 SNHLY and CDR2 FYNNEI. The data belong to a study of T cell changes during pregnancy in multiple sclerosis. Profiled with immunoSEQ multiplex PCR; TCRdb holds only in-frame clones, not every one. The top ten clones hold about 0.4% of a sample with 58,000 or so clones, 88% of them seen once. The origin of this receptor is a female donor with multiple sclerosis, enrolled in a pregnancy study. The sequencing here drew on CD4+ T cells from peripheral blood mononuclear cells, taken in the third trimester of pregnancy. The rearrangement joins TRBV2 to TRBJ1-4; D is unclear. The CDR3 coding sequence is TGTGCCAGCAGTGAAGCGGGGAGCCTAACTAATGAAAAACTGTTTTTT. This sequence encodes CASSEAGSLTNEKLFF.